Detailed here is one T cell receptor (beta chain). Its antigen is still unknown. This sample was taken from a study of cytotoxic CD8 clonotypes in ibrutinib-treated CLL. Looking at the study overall: Researchers reported over 9 relapsed/refractory and 15 treatment-naive patients, roughly 17 of them IGHV unmutated.

Libraries were prepared by immunoSEQ multiplex PCR; TCRdb keeps only in-frame clonotypes and omits some of them. The sample carries some 16,000 clones, approximately 67% recorded once. The study's findings and limits: Public clonotypes were seen rarely and were contracted or stable on treatment.

The TCR originated in a human donor with chronic lymphocytic leukemia. The source was PBMCs, collected before ibrutinib treatment.

In DNA, the CDR3 is TGTGCCAGCAGCGAGTCTAAAGGCGCGAGAAGAGACTATGGCTACACCTTC. Its protein product is CASSESKGARRDYGYTF. The rearrangement links TRBV25-1 to TRBJ1-2; D gene unclear. V gave up 6 bases and J gave up 3 bases, with 23 bases separating them. The CDR3 spans 17 residues. Germline V gene sequence: CDR1 MGHDK, CDR2 SYGVNS.